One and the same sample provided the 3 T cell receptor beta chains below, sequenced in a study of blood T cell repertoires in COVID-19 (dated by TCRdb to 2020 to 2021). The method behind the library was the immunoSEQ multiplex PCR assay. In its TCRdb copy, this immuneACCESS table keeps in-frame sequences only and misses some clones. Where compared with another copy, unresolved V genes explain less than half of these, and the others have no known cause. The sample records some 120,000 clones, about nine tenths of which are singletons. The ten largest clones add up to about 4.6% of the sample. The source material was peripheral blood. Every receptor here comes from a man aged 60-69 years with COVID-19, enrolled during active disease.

This chain's CDR3 is CASSLNTLNTEAFF. CDR3 nucleotides: TGTGCCAGCAGTTTGAACACATTGAACACTGAAGCTTTCTTT. The rearrangement links TRBV28 to TRBJ1-1; the D is unclear. The CDR3 is 14 residues long. Looked up from germline, CDR1 is MDHEN and CDR2 is SYDVKM. V lost 3 bases and J lost 0, with 8 bases in between.

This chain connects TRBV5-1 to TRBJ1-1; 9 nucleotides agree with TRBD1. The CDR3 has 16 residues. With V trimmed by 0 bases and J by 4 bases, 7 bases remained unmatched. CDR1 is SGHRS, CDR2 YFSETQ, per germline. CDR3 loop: CASSLGTGAGGTEAFF. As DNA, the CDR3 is TGCGCCAGCAGCTTGGGGACAGGGGCCGGGGGCACTGAAGCTTTCTTT.

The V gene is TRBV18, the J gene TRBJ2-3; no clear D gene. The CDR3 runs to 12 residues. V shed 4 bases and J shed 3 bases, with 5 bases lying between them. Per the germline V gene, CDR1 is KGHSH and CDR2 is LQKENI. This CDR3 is CASSLLTDTQYF. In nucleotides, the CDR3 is TGTGCCAGCTCACTTTTAACAGATACGCAGTATTTT.